This TCR beta chain is drawn from a study of blood T cell repertoires in COVID-19. On the study more broadly: The United States, Italy and Spain provided the acute and convalescent COVID-19 samples.

This table comes from immunoSEQ multiplex PCR, and its TCRdb copy is limited to in-frame clones, with some not included. The table includes roughly 40,000 clones, approximately 85% detected once. The sample taken for sequencing was peripheral blood. This TCR derives from a human donor in a cohort sampled during active COVID-19.

CDR3 DNA sequence: TGTGCCAGCACCCAGGGCGGCGATGAGCAGTTCTTC. Its translation is CASTQGGDEQFF. The chain employs TRBV2 and TRBJ2-1, with D possibly being TRBD1 (5 bases). From germline, CDR1 is SNHLY and CDR2 FYNNEI. V dropped 7 bases and J dropped 8 bases, with 12 bases sitting between them. The CDR3 has 12 residues.